This is a list of T cell receptor beta chains from one sample in a study of blood T cell repertoires in COVID-19. Generated by immunoSEQ multiplex PCR, the TCRdb table keeps only in-frame clones and is missing some. Of roughly 230,000 clones listed, around 81% are singletons. Sequenced sample: PBMCs or T cells enriched from blood (not recorded which). The source is a man aged 45 to 65 who had recovered from COVID-19. The CDR3 runs from the conserved cysteine through the conserved F or W. The D gene is left open where the match is weak. Size tells how often a clone was seen (once, few, many) or the class of an expanded clone, and some rows leave it out.

D gene: -
V gene: TRBV18
J gene: TRBJ2-3
clone size: -
CDR3 protein: CASSAGDTQYF
CDR3 DNA: TGTGCCAGCTCAGCGGGCGATACGCAGTATTTT

D gene: -
V gene: TRBV10-1
J gene: TRBJ1-5
clone size: -
CDR3 protein: CASSESAQHF
CDR3 DNA: TGCGCCAGCAGTGAATCAGCCCAGCATTTT

D gene: -
V gene: TRBV5-1
J gene: TRBJ2-7
clone size: -
CDR3 protein: CASSLEAGPGYEQYF
CDR3 DNA: TGCGCCAGCAGCTTGGAGGCCGGGCCAGGGTACGAGCAGTACTTC

D gene: TRBD1
V gene: TRBV9
J gene: TRBJ1-1
clone size: -
CDR3 protein: CASSRAPTGGNTEAFF
CDR3 DNA: TGTGCCAGCAGCCGCGCCCCTACAGGGGGGAACACTGAAGCTTTCTTT

D gene: TRBD2
V gene: TRBV20-1
J gene: TRBJ2-7
clone size: -
CDR3 protein: CSASLAGGYHEQYF
CDR3 DNA: TGCAGTGCTAGTCTCGCGGGGGGTTACCACGAGCAGTACTTC

D gene: TRBD1
V gene: TRBV7-9
J gene: TRBJ1-2
clone size: -
CDR3 protein: CASSSFRQGLYGYTF
CDR3 DNA: TGTGCCAGCAGCTCATTTCGACAGGGGCTCTATGGCTACACCTTC

D gene: -
V gene: TRBV21-1
J gene: TRBJ1-1
clone size: -
CDR3 protein: CASSLLRTGIMNTEAFF
CDR3 DNA: TGTGCCAGCAGCCTCCTCAGGACAGGTATCATGAACACTGAAGCTTTCTTT

D gene: TRBD1
V gene: TRBV7-9
J gene: TRBJ1-6
clone size: -
CDR3 protein: CASSRGTANSPLHF
CDR3 DNA: TGTGCCAGCAGCCGCGGGACAGCTAATTCACCCCTCCACTTT

D gene: TRBD1
V gene: TRBV13
J gene: TRBJ2-7
clone size: -
CDR3 protein: CASSYRLTGTGQSWQYF
CDR3 DNA: TGTGCCAGCAGCTACCGACTTACCGGGACAGGGCAATCGTGGCAGTACTTC

D gene: TRBD1
V gene: TRBV3-1/TRBV3-2
J gene: TRBJ1-1
clone size: -
CDR3 protein: CASSQNPGQGAARSMNTEAFF
CDR3 DNA: TGTGCCAGCAGCCAAAACCCGGGACAGGGTGCGGCCCGATCCATGAACACTGAAGCTTTCTTT

D gene: -
V gene: TRBV27
J gene: TRBJ2-1
clone size: -
CDR3 protein: CASRWGLYNEQFF
CDR3 DNA: TGTGCCAGCCGTTGGGGCCTATACAATGAGCAGTTCTTC

D gene: -
V gene: TRBV19
J gene: TRBJ2-1
clone size: -
CDR3 protein: CASRMDTLSYNEQFF
CDR3 DNA: TGTGCCAGTCGAATGGACACTCTCTCCTACAATGAGCAGTTCTTC

D gene: -
V gene: TRBV28
J gene: TRBJ1-3
clone size: -
CDR3 protein: CASSQVSSGNTIYF
CDR3 DNA: TGTGCCAGCAGTCAGGTATCCTCTGGAAACACCATATATTTT

D gene: TRBD1
V gene: TRBV2
J gene: TRBJ1-2
clone size: -
CDR3 protein: CAIQRPRGLFDYGYTF
CDR3 DNA: TGTGCCATCCAGAGGCCCAGGGGGCTTTTTGACTATGGCTACACCTTC

D gene: TRBD1
V gene: TRBV19
J gene: TRBJ2-7
clone size: -
CDR3 protein: CASSMGQYSYEQYF
CDR3 DNA: TGTGCCAGTAGTATGGGACAGTACTCCTACGAGCAGTACTTC

D gene: -
V gene: TRBV9
J gene: TRBJ1-1
clone size: -
CDR3 protein: CASSVDEGTEAFF
CDR3 DNA: TGTGCCAGCAGCGTAGATGAGGGCACTGAAGCTTTCTTT

D gene: -
V gene: TRBV19
J gene: TRBJ1-2
clone size: many
CDR3 protein: CASSISVYGYTF
CDR3 DNA: TGTGCCAGTAGTATCTCTGTCTATGGCTACACCTTC

D gene: -
V gene: TRBV2
J gene: TRBJ1-2
clone size: -
CDR3 protein: CARGHMSYGYTF
CDR3 DNA: TGTGCCAGAGGACATATGTCCTATGGCTACACCTTC

D gene: -
V gene: TRBV5-1
J gene: TRBJ1-2
clone size: -
CDR3 protein: CASSGDSENYGYTF
CDR3 DNA: TGCGCCAGCAGCGGTGACAGTGAGAACTATGGCTACACCTTC

D gene: -
V gene: TRBV6-2/TRBV6-3
J gene: TRBJ1-5
clone size: -
CDR3 protein: CASSYAGNQPQHF
CDR3 DNA: TGTGCCAGCAGTTACGCGGGTAATCAGCCCCAGCATTTT

D gene: -
V gene: TRBV5-1
J gene: TRBJ2-2
clone size: -
CDR3 protein: CASRRAGELFF
CDR3 DNA: TGCGCCAGCAGGAGGGCCGGGGAGCTGTTTTTT

D gene: TRBD2
V gene: TRBV18
J gene: TRBJ2-7
clone size: -
CDR3 protein: CASSPPGGSEQYF
CDR3 DNA: TGTGCCAGCTCACCCCCGGGCGGGAGCGAGCAGTACTTC